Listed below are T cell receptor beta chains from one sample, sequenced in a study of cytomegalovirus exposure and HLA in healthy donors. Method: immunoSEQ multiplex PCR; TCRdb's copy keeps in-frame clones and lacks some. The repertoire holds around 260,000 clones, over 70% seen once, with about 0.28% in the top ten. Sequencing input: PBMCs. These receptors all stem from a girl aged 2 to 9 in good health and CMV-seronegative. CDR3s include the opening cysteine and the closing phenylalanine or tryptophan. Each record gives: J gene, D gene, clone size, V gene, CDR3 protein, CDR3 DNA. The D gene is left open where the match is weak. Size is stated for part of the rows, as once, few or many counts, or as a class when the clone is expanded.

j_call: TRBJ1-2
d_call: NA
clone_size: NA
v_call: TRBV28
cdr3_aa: CASNDKTGGYTF
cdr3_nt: TGTGCCAGCAACGACAAAACGGGGGGCTACACCTTC

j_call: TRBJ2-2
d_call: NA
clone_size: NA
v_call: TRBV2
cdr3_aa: CASTGGNTGELFF
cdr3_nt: TGTGCCAGCACCGGGGGGAACACCGGGGAGCTGTTTTTT

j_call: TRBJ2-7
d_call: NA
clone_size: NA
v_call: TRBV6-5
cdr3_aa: CASSEGSSYEQYF
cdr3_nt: TGTGCCAGCTCCGAGGGTTCCTCCTACGAGCAGTACTTC

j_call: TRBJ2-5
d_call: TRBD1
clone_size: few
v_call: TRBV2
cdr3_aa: CASSFGPGGFSWETQYF
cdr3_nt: TGTGCCAGCAGTTTTGGGCCAGGGGGCTTTTCATGGGAGACCCAGTACTTC

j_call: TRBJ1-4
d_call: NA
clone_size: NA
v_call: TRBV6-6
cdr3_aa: CASTQGGGGREKLFF
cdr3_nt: TGTGCCAGCACTCAGGGAGGGGGAGGGAGAGAAAAACTGTTTTTT

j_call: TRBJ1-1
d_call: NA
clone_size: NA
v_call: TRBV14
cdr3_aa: CASSQEFLGRNTEAFF
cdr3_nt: TGTGCCAGCAGCCAAGAATTTTTGGGGAGGAACACTGAAGCTTTCTTT

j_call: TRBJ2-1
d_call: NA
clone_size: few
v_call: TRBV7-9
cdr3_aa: CASSPVRNEQFF
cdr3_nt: TGTGCCAGCAGCCCGGTCCGCAATGAGCAGTTCTTC

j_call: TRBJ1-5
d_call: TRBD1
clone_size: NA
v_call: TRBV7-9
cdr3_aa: CASSHADRGQYSNQPQHF
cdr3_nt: TGTGCCAGCAGCCACGCAGACAGGGGACAATATAGCAATCAGCCCCAGCATTTT

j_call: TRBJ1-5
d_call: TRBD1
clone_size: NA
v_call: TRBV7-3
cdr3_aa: CASSLGHRGSNQPQHF
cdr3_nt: TGTGCCAGCAGCTTAGGGCACAGGGGAAGCAATCAGCCCCAGCATTTT

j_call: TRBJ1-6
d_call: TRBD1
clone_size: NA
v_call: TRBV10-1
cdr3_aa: CASSQHRGLSPLHF
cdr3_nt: TGCGCCAGCAGTCAACACAGGGGTTTGTCACCCCTCCACTTT

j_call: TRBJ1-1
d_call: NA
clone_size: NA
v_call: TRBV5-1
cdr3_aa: CASSLVGDYSQNAEAFF
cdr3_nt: TGCGCCAGCAGCTTGGTGGGGGACTACTCCCAGAACGCTGAAGCTTTCTTT

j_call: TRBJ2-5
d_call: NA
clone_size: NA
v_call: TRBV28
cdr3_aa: CASSQGVAGRETQYF
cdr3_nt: TGTGCCAGCTCCCAGGGGGTAGCGGGAAGAGAGACCCAGTACTTC

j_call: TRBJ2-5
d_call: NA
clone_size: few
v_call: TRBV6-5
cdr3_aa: CASSYDSDQETQYF
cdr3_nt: TGTGCCAGCAGTTACGACTCAGACCAAGAGACCCAGTACTTC

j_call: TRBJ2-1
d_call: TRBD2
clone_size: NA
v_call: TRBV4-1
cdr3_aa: CASSQVGGNEQFF
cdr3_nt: TGCGCCAGCAGCCAAGTCGGGGGGAATGAGCAGTTCTTC

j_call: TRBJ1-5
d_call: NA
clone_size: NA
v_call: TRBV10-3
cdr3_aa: CAISESTLPSNQPQHF
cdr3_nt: TGTGCCATCAGTGAGTCGACTCTTCCGAGCAATCAGCCCCAGCATTTT

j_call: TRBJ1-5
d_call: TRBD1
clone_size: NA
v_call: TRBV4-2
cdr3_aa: CASSQGQGSQPQHF
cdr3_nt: TGTGCCAGCAGCCAAGGACAGGGGAGTCAGCCCCAGCATTTT

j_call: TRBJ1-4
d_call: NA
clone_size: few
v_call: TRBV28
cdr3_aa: CASSLRGEKLFF
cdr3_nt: TGTGCCAGCAGTTTAAGGGGTGAAAAACTGTTTTTT

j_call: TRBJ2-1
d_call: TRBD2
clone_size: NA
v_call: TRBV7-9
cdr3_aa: CASSLGTRSHEQFF
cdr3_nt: TGTGCCAGCAGCCTTGGGACTAGGTCCCATGAGCAGTTCTTC

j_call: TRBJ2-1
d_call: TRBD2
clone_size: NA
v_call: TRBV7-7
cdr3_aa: CASSSGGPRLAGNEQFF
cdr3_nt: TGTGCCAGCAGCTCCGGGGGGCCCCGACTAGCGGGTAATGAGCAGTTCTTC

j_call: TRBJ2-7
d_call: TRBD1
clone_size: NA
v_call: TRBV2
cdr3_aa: CASSDAGTGVYEQYF
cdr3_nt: TGTGCCAGCAGTGATGCCGGGACAGGGGTCTACGAGCAGTACTTC

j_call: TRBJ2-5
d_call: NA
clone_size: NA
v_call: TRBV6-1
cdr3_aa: CASEGGTMRQETQYF
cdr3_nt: TGTGCCAGTGAGGGTGGGACAATGAGGCAAGAGACCCAGTACTTC

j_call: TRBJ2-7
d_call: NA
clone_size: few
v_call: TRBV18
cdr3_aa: CASSPAPGTYEQYF
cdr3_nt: TGTGCCAGCTCACCAGCTCCAGGGACCTACGAGCAGTACTTC

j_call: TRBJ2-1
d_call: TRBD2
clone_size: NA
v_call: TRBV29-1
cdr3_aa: CSGRTRGRIGEQFF
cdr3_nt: TGCAGCGGACGGACTAGAGGGAGAATTGGGGAGCAGTTCTTC

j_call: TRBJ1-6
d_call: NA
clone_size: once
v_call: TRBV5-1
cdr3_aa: CASSDRATARYSPLHF
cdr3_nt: TGCGCCAGCAGTGATAGAGCGACAGCCAGGTATTCACCCCTCCACTTT

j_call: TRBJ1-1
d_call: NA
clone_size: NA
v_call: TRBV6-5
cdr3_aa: CASSLSRATEAFF
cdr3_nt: TGTGCCAGCAGTCTATCCAGGGCCACTGAAGCTTTCTTT

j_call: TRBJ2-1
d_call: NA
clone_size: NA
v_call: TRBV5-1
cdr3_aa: CASLSYNEQFF
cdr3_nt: TGCGCCAGTTTATCCTACAATGAGCAGTTCTTC

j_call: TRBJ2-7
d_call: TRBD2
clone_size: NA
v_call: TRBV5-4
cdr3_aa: CASSLGTGGLYEQYF
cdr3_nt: TGTGCCAGCAGCTTGGGGACGGGGGGGCTATACGAGCAGTACTTC

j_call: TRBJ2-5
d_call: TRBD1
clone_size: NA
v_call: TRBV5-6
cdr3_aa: CASSYPGGVETQYF
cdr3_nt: TGTGCCAGCAGCTACCCAGGGGGCGTCGAGACCCAGTACTTC

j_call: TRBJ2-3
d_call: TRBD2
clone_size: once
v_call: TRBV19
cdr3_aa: CASSIPSGADTQYF
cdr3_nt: TGTGCCAGTAGTATTCCCAGCGGGGCAGATACGCAGTATTTT

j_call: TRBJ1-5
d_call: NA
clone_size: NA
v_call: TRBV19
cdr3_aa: CASSIPKGINQPQHF
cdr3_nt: TGTGCCAGTAGTATCCCAAAGGGGATCAATCAGCCCCAGCATTTT

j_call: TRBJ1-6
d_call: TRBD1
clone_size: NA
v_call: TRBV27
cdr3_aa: CASSSGQGVSPLHF
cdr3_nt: TGTGCCAGCAGTTCAGGACAGGGAGTTTCACCCCTCCACTTT

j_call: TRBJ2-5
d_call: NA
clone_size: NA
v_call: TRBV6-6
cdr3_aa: CASSRSGRYQETQYF
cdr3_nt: TGTGCCAGCAGCAGAAGCGGGCGGTACCAAGAGACCCAGTACTTC

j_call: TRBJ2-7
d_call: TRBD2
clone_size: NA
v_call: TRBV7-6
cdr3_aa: CASSSTSGALYEQYF
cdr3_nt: TGTGCCAGCAGCTCGACTAGCGGAGCCCTATACGAGCAGTACTTC

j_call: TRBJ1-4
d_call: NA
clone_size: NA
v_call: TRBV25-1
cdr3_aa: CASSALEGFEKLFF
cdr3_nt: TGTGCCAGCAGTGCCTTGGAGGGCTTTGAAAAACTGTTTTTT

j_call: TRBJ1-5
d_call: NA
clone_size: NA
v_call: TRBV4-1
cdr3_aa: CASNPGLLNQPQHF
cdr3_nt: TGCGCCAGCAACCCAGGACTACTTAATCAGCCCCAGCATTTT

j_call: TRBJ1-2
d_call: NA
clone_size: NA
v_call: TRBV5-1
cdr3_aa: CASSLRGGVDIYGYTF
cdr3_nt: TGCGCCAGCAGCTTGCGCGGAGGGGTGGATATCTATGGCTACACCTTC

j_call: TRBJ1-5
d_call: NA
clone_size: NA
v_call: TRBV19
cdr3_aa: CASSPGHSNQPQHF
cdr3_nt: TGTGCCAGTAGTCCAGGACATTCGAATCAGCCCCAGCATTTT

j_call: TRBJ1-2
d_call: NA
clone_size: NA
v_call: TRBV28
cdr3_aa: CASSSPGHRLSNYGYTF
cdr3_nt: TGTGCCAGCAGTTCTCCGGGACACCGACTCTCTAACTATGGCTACACCTTC